This TCR beta chain stems from a study of blood T cell repertoires in COVID-19. Study processing details: It was from reference gene primer amplification that nucleated cell counts were estimated. The method was immunoSEQ multiplex PCR; TCRdb's version includes in-frame clones alone and lacks a portion of them. D and trimming come from the DNA, and the V and J calls and clone size come from that table. The table has 100,000 to 150,000 clones, roughly four fifths seen once. Followed longitudinally, the Seattle patients had been enrolled during active infection. The TCR originated in a man aged 25 to 40 with COVID-19, enrolled during active disease. The source material was peripheral blood.

The CDR3 spells CASSRGTSGDFTDTQYF. CDR3 DNA: TGCGCCAGCAGCCGGGGGACTAGCGGGGATTTCACAGATACGCAGTATTTT. This sequence joins TRBV5-1 and TRBJ2-3; TRBD2 aligns across 13 bases. This CDR3 spans 17 amino acids. V trimming: 4 bases; J trimming: 2 bases; junction bases outside the gene matches: 7. CDR1 is SGHRS and CDR2 is YFSETQ in the germline V gene.